The rows below give T cell receptor beta chains drawn from one sample of a study of Ad26.COV2.S vaccination and SARS-CoV-2 variants. Profiling relied on immunoSEQ multiplex PCR, and the TCRdb table lists in-frame clones only, not all of them. The sample carries approximately 410,000 clones, roughly 90% recorded once. Sequenced material: peripheral blood, taken in a trial of Ad26.COV2.S vaccine versus placebo. The source of these receptors is a person between 18 and 60 years old who received the Ad26.COV2.S COVID-19 vaccine or a placebo. The CDR3 runs from the conserved cysteine through the conserved F or W. D genes are given only for firm matches. Some rows have no size entry. The others give once, few or many, or a class for an expanded clone.

CDR3nt	CDR3aa	v_gene	d_gene	j_gene	abundance
TGTGCCAGCAGCCCTTACCCAGGGTTCGACCAGCCCCAGCATTTT	CASSPYPGFDQPQHF	TRBV28	.	TRBJ1-5	.
TGCAGCGTTGCCAGCGGAGAAGGACACGAGCAGTACTTC	CSVASGEGHEQYF	TRBV29-1	.	TRBJ2-7	once
TGCGCCAGCAGTCCCGCGCGCGGGGGTGCAGATACGCAGTATTTT	CASSPARGGADTQYF	TRBV4-3	TRBD2	TRBJ2-3	.
TGTGCCAGCTCACCACCCCTCCGGGATCATAATTCACCCCTCCACTTT	CASSPPLRDHNSPLHF	TRBV18	.	TRBJ1-6	once
TGTGCCAGCAGTTATACTACGCAAGAGACCCAGTACTTC	CASSYTTQETQYF	TRBV6-5	.	TRBJ2-5	.
TGTGCCACCAGTGATTCCACGACAGGGCTATCCTACAATGAGCAGTTCTTC	CATSDSTTGLSYNEQFF	TRBV24-1	TRBD1	TRBJ2-1	.
TGTGCCAGCTCAAAAGGACAGGGGGCATGGAATGAGCAGTTCTTC	CASSKGQGAWNEQFF	TRBV18	TRBD1	TRBJ2-1	.
TGTGCCATCAGTGACTTTTCAGGGGCCTATGGCTACACCTTC	CAISDFSGAYGYTF	TRBV10-3	.	TRBJ1-2	.
TGCAGCGTTCCGGAGACAGGGCAAGAGACCCAGTACTTC	CSVPETGQETQYF	TRBV29-1	TRBD1	TRBJ2-5	.
TGTGCCTGGGCGGGGGCAAACACAGATACGCAGTATTTT	CAWAGANTDTQYF	TRBV30	.	TRBJ2-3	.
TGTGCCAGCAGCCCAGTCAGGGGGCGGAATGAGCAGTTCTTC	CASSPVRGRNEQFF	TRBV5-4	TRBD1	TRBJ2-1	once
TGTGCCAGCAGCCGGGGGACAGAAGAGACCCAGTACTTC	CASSRGTEETQYF	TRBV7-2	.	TRBJ2-5	.
TGTGCCAGCAGCTTAGGGTTGGGCGCAGTTATAACAGATACGCAGTATTTT	CASSLGLGAVITDTQYF	TRBV11-2	.	TRBJ2-3	.
TGTGCCAGCAGCCAAGATGTTCAGGGGCCCTCAAACGATTCACCCCTCCACTTT	CASSQDVQGPSNDSPLHF	TRBV4-2	.	TRBJ1-6	.
TGTGCCAGCAGCCGGCTCGGGGGCTCCTACAATGAGCAGTTCTTC	CASSRLGGSYNEQFF	TRBV3-1/TRBV3-2	.	TRBJ2-1	.
TGTGCCAGCAGCACGCAGGGTAACGGTAATGAAAAACTGTTTTTT	CASSTQGNGNEKLFF	TRBV4-2	.	TRBJ1-4	.
TGTGCCAGCAGCTTAGAGGGCGGGGGGCTTTACAATGAGCAGTTCTTC	CASSLEGGGLYNEQFF	TRBV7-9	TRBD2	TRBJ2-1	.
TGTGCCAGCAGCTTAGACAGGGGTGATGAGCAGTTCTTC	CASSLDRGDEQFF	TRBV7-6	TRBD1	TRBJ2-1	.
TGTGCCAGCAACACAGCTAGCTCCTACGAGCAGTACTTC	CASNTASSYEQYF	TRBV28	.	TRBJ2-7	.
TGTGCCAGCAGAGAGAGACCGAACAATGAGCAGTTCTTC	CASRERPNNEQFF	TRBV12-3/TRBV12-4	.	TRBJ2-1	.
TGTGCCAGCAGCGGTACTAGCGGGGGGAGCTCCTACAATGAGCAGTTCTTC	CASSGTSGGSSYNEQFF	TRBV9	TRBD2	TRBJ2-1	.
TGTGCCAGCGGGAAAGACCGGGCGGATACGCAGTATTTT	CASGKDRADTQYF	TRBV5-4	.	TRBJ2-3	.
TGTGCCAGCAGCGCCTGGTGGGGGGCTGACTATGGCTACACCTTC	CASSAWWGADYGYTF	TRBV9	.	TRBJ1-2	.
TGTGCCAGCAGGTGGACAGGGAACTATGGCTACACCTTC	CASRWTGNYGYTF	TRBV2	TRBD1	TRBJ1-2	.
TGTGCCAGCAGCTGGGTGCCCGGGACAGGGATTCTTGGCTACACCTTC	CASSWVPGTGILGYTF	TRBV5-6	TRBD1	TRBJ1-2	.
TGTGCCAGCAGCCCCGACAGGGGAACCACATCCAACACCGGGGAGCTGTTTTTT	CASSPDRGTTSNTGELFF	TRBV6-4	TRBD1	TRBJ2-2	.
TGTGCCATCAGTGAAGCGTCTAGCGGTTGGGAGACCCAGTACTTC	CAISEASSGWETQYF	TRBV10-3	TRBD2	TRBJ2-5	once
TGTGCCAGCAGTTACCACTCAGAGTTCACTGAAGCTTTCTTT	CASSYHSEFTEAFF	TRBV6-5	.	TRBJ1-1	few
TGTGCCAGCAGCTTGCTCGGGGAGGGTGAGCAGTTCTTC	CASSLLGEGEQFF	TRBV5-5	TRBD2	TRBJ2-1	.
TGTGCCAGCAGTTTCCTTCCCGCCTCCACAGATACGCAGTATTTT	CASSFLPASTDTQYF	TRBV6-2/TRBV6-3	.	TRBJ2-3	.
TGTGCCAGCAGCGTTCACGCCAACTATGGCTACACCTTC	CASSVHANYGYTF	TRBV9	.	TRBJ1-2	.
TGTGCCAGCAGCCCCGCCGGCGGGCCACAAGAGACCCAGTACTTC	CASSPAGGPQETQYF	TRBV5-5	.	TRBJ2-5	.
TGCAGCGTTGCGTCGGGGGGTTACAATGAGCAGTTCTTC	CSVASGGYNEQFF	TRBV29-1	TRBD2	TRBJ2-1	.
TGTGCCAGCAGTTACGCCAATGGGGTGCGAGATCAGCCCCAGCATTTT	CASSYANGVRDQPQHF	TRBV6-2/TRBV6-3	.	TRBJ1-5	.
TGCGCCAGCAGCCAAACCGGGACAGGCTATGAGACCCAGTACTTC	CASSQTGTGYETQYF	TRBV4-3	TRBD1	TRBJ2-5	.
TGCGCCAGCAGCCTGAGTGTCTCTGGAAACACCATATATTTT	CASSLSVSGNTIYF	TRBV4-3	.	TRBJ1-3	.
TGCGCCAGCAGCTTGAGGTCCCAGGGGGCATCGAGCGGGGAGCTGTTTTTT	CASSLRSQGASSGELFF	TRBV5-1	TRBD1	TRBJ2-2	.
TGCGCCAGCAGCCCTGGGACAGAGGAAGGAAACACCATATATTTT	CASSPGTEEGNTIYF	TRBV5-1	TRBD1	TRBJ1-3	.
TGTGCCAGCAGTCCGACCGGGACGGGGAATTCACCCCTCCACTTT	CASSPTGTGNSPLHF	TRBV27	.	TRBJ1-6	.
TGTGCCATCAGTGAGTCGTCAGGGGCCACAAACACCGGGGAGCTGTTTTTT	CAISESSGATNTGELFF	TRBV10-3	.	TRBJ2-2	.
TGTGCCAGCAGTTTGGCGGGGGCCTCCTACAATGAGCAGTTCTTC	CASSLAGASYNEQFF	TRBV27	.	TRBJ2-1	.
TGTGCCATCAGCGGGACTAGCGGAAGGGTAGATACGCAGTATTTT	CAISGTSGRVDTQYF	TRBV10-3	TRBD2	TRBJ2-3	.
TGTGCCAGCAGCTTAGGTGATAACACCGGGGAGCTGTTTTTT	CASSLGDNTGELFF	TRBV11-2	.	TRBJ2-2	.
TGTGCCAGCAGCCCCGCCCGGTATAGCAATCAGCCCCAGCATTTT	CASSPARYSNQPQHF	TRBV7-2	.	TRBJ1-5	.
TGTGCCAGCAGCTTAATAAGGACCTCGGAGGAGCAGTACTTC	CASSLIRTSEEQYF	TRBV11-2	.	TRBJ2-7	.
TGTGCCAGCAGCTTTAACTACGAGCAGTACTTC	CASSFNYEQYF	TRBV5-6	.	TRBJ2-7	.
TGTGCCATCAGTGGGACAGGGGGTAACACTGAAGCTTTCTTT	CAISGTGGNTEAFF	TRBV10-3	TRBD1	TRBJ1-1	.
TGTGCCAGTAGTATAGATTCCAGGACAGGGAGCAGTCAGCCCCAGCATTTT	CASSIDSRTGSSQPQHF	TRBV19	TRBD1	TRBJ1-5	.
TGTGCCAGCGCAAAAGGGGTCAGGGGGCAAGGTGGAAACACCATATATTTT	CASAKGVRGQGGNTIYF	TRBV9	TRBD1	TRBJ1-3	few
TGTGCCAGCAGTGAAGCGGTGCAGGGTACGAATACGCAGTATTTT	CASSEAVQGTNTQYF	TRBV2	.	TRBJ2-3	.
TGTGCCACGCTCCCCAGACACTATAGCAATCAGCCCCAGCATTTT	CATLPRHYSNQPQHF	TRBV19	.	TRBJ1-5	.
TGTGCCAGCAGCTGGGGGGGGACCGGGGAGCTGTTTTTT	CASSWGGTGELFF	TRBV28	TRBD2	TRBJ2-2	.
TGTGCCAGCAGCTTAGTGGCCCAACTAGGCGGAAACACCATATATTTT	CASSLVAQLGGNTIYF	TRBV7-2	.	TRBJ1-3	few